One sample yielded the 7 T cell receptor beta chains listed below, sequenced in a study of T cells in Graves' hyperthyroidism and ophthalmopathy. Amplified regions were TCR beta CDR3 sequences from RNA transcripts. First-round RT-PCR of the TCR CDR3 relied on the HTBI primer set. Each CDR3 protein gets one entry after TCRdb re-called the multiplex PCR reads with MiXCR. The data show around 300,000 distinct CDR3 sequences, with about an eighth seen just once and 7% to 8.5% held by the top ten. The source material was blood. The receptors stem from a woman in her 30s with Graves' hyperthyroidism that later progressed to Graves' ophthalmopathy.

This clonotype was recorded once. The chain carries TRBV30 and TRBJ1-2, with 8 bases lining up with TRBD1. Per germline, CDR1 GTSNPN and CDR2 SVGIG (reference sequence). J was trimmed by 4 bases and V by 4 bases; bases with no gene match: 8. This CDR3 spans 14 amino acids. The chain's CDR3 is CAWNGQGTAYGYTF. For the CDR3, the DNA is TGTGCCTGGAACGGACAGGGTACTGCCTATGGCTACACCTTC. The full variable domain, its missing parts supplied by reference TRBV30 and TRBJ1-2, is SQTIHQWPATLVQPVGSPLSLECTVEGTSNPNLYWYRQAAGRGLQLLFYSVGIGQISSEVPQNLSASRPQDRQFILSSKKLLLSDSGFYLCAWNGQGTAYGYTFGSGTRLTVV.

This clonotype has a count of ten or more. CDR3 protein: CASSYSGTSGNEQFF. The CDR3 coding sequence is TGTGCCAGCAGTTACTCGGGGACTAGCGGCAATGAGCAGTTCTTC. The genes are TRBV6-2 or TRBV6-3 and TRBJ2-1; 11 bases align to TRBD2. CDR1 is MNHEY and CDR2 is SVGEGT in the germline V gene. Unmatched junction bases numbered 1, after V lost 0 bases and J lost 6 bases. The CDR3 has 15 residues.

This clonotype was counted many times. The chain uses TRBV7-3 and TRBJ2-3, with D tentatively TRBD2 (6 bases). V was pared by 5 bases and J by 1 base, with 10 bases between. There are 14 residues in the CDR3. Germline-derived CDR1 and CDR2 are SGHTA and FQGTGA. In nucleotides, the CDR3 is TGTGCCAGCAGCCCGGAGGGTGGCACAGATACGCAGTATTTT. This codes for CASSPEGGTDTQYF. The full variable domain, in which reference TRBV7-3 and TRBJ2-3 provide the parts outside the CDR3, is GAGVSQTPSNKVTEKGKYVELRCDPISGHTALYWYRQSLGQGPEFLIYFQGTGAADDSGLPNDRFFAVRPEGSVSTLKIQRTERGDSAVYLCASSPEGGTDTQYFGPGTRLTVL.

This clonotype was seen at least ten times. This chain joins TRBV20-1 and TRBJ2-7; TRBD2 matches 12 bases. V was clipped by 2 bases and J by 9 bases; unmatched bases: 5. Looked up from germline, CDR1 is DFQATT and CDR2 is SNEGSKA (reference sequence). This CDR3 region has 13 residues. The CDR3 loop reads CSARLAGGTWQYF. Here the CDR3 DNA reads TGCAGTGCTAGACTAGCGGGGGGGACTTGGCAGTACTTC.

This clonotype was recorded at least ten times. The chain recombines TRBV12-3 or TRBV12-4 with TRBJ2-7; 9 bases line up with TRBD1. CDR3 length: 16 amino acids. V lost 1 base and J lost 0; bases outside the gene matches: 4. The CDR3 here is CASSLGGQGLSYEQYF. In nucleotides, the CDR3 is TGTGCCAGCAGTTTAGGGGGACAGGGTCTCTCCTACGAGCAGTACTTC.

In its sample, this clonotype was seen many times. V gene TRBV14 combines with J gene TRBJ2-7, with no clear D. Trimming took 0 bases from V and 2 from J, leaving 2 bases between them. Germline lookup yields CDR1 SGHDN and CDR2 FVKESK. The CDR3 covers 12 residues. Written as DNA, the CDR3 is TGTGCCAGCAGCCAAGAGACCTACGAGCAGTACTTC. Its translation: CASSQETYEQYF.

This clonotype was observed at least ten times. This rearrangement joins TRBV6-6 to TRBJ2-7; 7 bases map to TRBD2. Germline lookup yields CDR1 MNHNY and CDR2 SVGAGI (reference sequence). The CDR3 sequence is 14 residues long. Trimming took 2 bases from V and 7 from J; bases not matched to a gene: 8. Here the CDR3 DNA reads TGTGCCAGCAGTTACGGGACCCCCGGGGGGGAGCAGTACTTC. Its translation is CASSYGTPGGEQYF.